The entry below describes one T cell receptor beta chain. This sample is part of a study of blood T cells in healthy people across ages. This CDR3 spans 14 amino acids. The germline V and J ends were trimmed by 9 bases and 3 bases, with 14 bases remaining between them. Germline V gene lookup returns CDR1 KGHDR and CDR2 SFDVKD. Next came a second PCR, run for about 6 to 11 cycles, which used a sample-barcoded 5' primer along with a J-beta primer mix. TCRdb analysed the 5' RACE reads with MiXCR anew, one entry per CDR3 protein. The sample lists about 640,000 distinct CDR3 sequences; approximately 30% were seen once. Healthy Caucasians from Russia aged roughly 6 to 90 served as donors. Total RNA was isolated from each sample in quantities of at least 5.5 micrograms.

The clonotype comes from a woman at least 80 years old in good health. The chain couples TRBV24-1 to TRBJ1-5; D not certain. Specimen: blood. The CDR3 here is CATQARHDNQPQHF. The CDR3 region has the DNA TGTGCCACCCAGGCAAGGCATGACAATCAGCCCCAGCATTTT.